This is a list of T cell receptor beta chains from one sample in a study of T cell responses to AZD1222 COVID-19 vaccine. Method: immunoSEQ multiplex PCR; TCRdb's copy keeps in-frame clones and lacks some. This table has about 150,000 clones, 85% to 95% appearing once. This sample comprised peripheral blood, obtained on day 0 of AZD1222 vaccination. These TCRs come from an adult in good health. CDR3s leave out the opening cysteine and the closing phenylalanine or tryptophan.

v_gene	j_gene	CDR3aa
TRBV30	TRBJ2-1	AWGGQVFHEQF
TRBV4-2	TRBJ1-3	ASSQDQVPSGNTIY
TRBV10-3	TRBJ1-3	AIRSRDRGDTIY
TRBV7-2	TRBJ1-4	ASSAVGYPAEKLF
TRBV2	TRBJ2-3	ASEGFGDSTDTQY
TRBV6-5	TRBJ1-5	ASNPRGLGNQPQH
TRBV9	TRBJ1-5	ASSVGTDNQPQH
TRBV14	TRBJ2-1	ASSQDWGNEQF
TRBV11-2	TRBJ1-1	ASSFSTGLNTEAF
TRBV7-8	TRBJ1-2	ASSLENRMAGYT
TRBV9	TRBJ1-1	ASSGRQGAPPATF
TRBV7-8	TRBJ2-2	ASSSGDRVNTGELF
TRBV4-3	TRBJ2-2	ASSQEQGGWIDGELF
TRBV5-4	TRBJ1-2	ASTPGSDGYT
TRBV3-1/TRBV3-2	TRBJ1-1	ASSSRGNTEAF
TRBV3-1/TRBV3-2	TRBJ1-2	ASSQGGGDGYT
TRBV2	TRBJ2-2	ASRGLSTGELF
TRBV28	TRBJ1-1	ASSEAGLENTEAF
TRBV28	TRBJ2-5	ASSSRRGTSGGQETQY
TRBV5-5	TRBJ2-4	ASSMKLTAKNIQY
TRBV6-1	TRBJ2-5	ASTRRQGGRETQY
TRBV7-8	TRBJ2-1	ASSSPVGSGHRGAVLYNEQF
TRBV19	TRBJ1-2	ASSPYLRDNYGYT
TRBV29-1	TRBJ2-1	SVSPGTGAGEQF
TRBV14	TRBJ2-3	ASSQDYSRDTQY
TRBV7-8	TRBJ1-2	ASSRLSTEGYT
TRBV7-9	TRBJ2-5	ASSFDRDLETQY
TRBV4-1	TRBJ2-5	ASSQMPGPKETQY
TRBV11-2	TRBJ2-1	ASSLGRGGSEQF
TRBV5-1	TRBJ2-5	ASAPGTTVTQY
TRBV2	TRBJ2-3	ASSVSGALTGVDTQY
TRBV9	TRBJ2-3	ASSVGGRGTDTQY
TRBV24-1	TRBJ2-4	ATSLSGVNIQY
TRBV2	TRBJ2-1	ASKEEAAF
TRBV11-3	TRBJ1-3	ASSFQGGNTIY
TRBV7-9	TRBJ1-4	ASSQQTGGYEKLF
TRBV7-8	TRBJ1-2	ASSIDRDRVNGYT
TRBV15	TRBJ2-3	ATSIGLAITDTQY
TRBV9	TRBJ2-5	ASSEGQGKETQY
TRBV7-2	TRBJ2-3	ASSPRLRDTQY
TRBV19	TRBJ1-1	ASTRSAPGHTEAF
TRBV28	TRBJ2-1	ASSFSGGGNEQF
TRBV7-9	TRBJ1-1	ASSPGQFPNTEAF
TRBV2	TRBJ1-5	ASSPEALNQPQH
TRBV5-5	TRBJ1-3	ASSLVGTGGRNTIY
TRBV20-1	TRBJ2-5	SASGGSQY
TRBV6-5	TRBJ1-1	ASSYGGSMREAF
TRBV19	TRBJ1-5	ASSGQGAFQPQH
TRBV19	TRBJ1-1	ASSIGGVGPMNTEAF
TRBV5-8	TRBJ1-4	ASSLSGGTHEKLF
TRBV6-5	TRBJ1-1	ASNKAAMNTEAF
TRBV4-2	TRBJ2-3	ASAPEPGQGASDTQY
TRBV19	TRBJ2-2	ASSPGSDRGRAGELF
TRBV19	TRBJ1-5	ASSIASNQPQH
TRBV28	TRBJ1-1	ASSPDRLPDTEAF